The 23 T cell receptor beta chains reported below all come from one sample, sequenced in a study of a mutant IDH1 vaccine in newly diagnosed glioma. The method was immunoSEQ multiplex PCR; TCRdb's version includes in-frame clones alone and lacks a portion of them. The data contain roughly 35,000 clones, roughly 70% of them singletons. Time point here: week 47, end of study. In every dose of vaccine, 300 ug of mutant IDH1 20-mer peptide was given alongside topical imiquimod. Their antigen targets remain unknown. The sequenced sample was PBMCs, obtained from a glioma patient whose treatment included an IDH1 peptide vaccine. These receptors were collected from a man aged 35-49 years with glioma.

The chain employs TRBV5-6 and TRBJ1-4; D is possibly TRBD1 (6 bases). The CDR3 has 13 amino acids. Germline V CDR1 and CDR2: SGHDT, YYEEEE. Between the trimmed V and J ends, which lost 4 bases and 7 bases, there was a span of 11 bases. The CDR3 here is CASSVLQGEKLFF. The CDR3 nucleotides are TGTGCCAGCAGCGTGCTACAGGGTGAAAAACTGTTTTTT.

This CDR3 reads CASSRQGNSYGYTF. CDR3 bases: TGTGCCAGCAGTCGACAGGGTAATAGCTATGGCTACACCTTC. The V gene is TRBV27, the J gene TRBJ1-2, with 7 positions matching TRBD1. CDR1 and CDR2 from the germline V gene are MNHEY and SMNVEV (reference sequence). V was clipped by 5 bases and J by 4 bases; unmatched bases: 7. The CDR3 contains 14 residues.

This sequence joins TRBV19 and TRBJ2-4; 13 bases line up with TRBD2. The CDR3 covers 16 residues. Germline assignment: CDR1 LNHDA and CDR2 SQIVND (reference sequence). V lost 8 bases and J lost 6; bases outside the gene matches: 10. The CDR3 DNA follows: TGTGCCAGTCAAAGGACTAGCGGGAGAGGTGGAAACATTCAGTACTTC. This translates into CASQRTSGRGGNIQYF.

This chain connects TRBV29-1 to TRBJ2-1; D tentatively fits TRBD1 or TRBD2 (5 bases each). In germline, CDR1 is SQVTM, CDR2 ANQGSEA. This CDR3 contains 14 residues. The V and J ends lost 7 bases and 0 bases respectively, with 13 bases between them. CDR3 DNA sequence: TGCAGCGGGGACCGGGTAAGCTCCTACAATGAGCAGTTCTTC. Its protein product is CSGDRVSSYNEQFF.

The V gene is TRBV4-1, the J gene TRBJ1-1; tentatively, D is TRBD1 (6 bases). CDR1 MGHRA and CDR2 YSYEKL come from the germline V gene. Trimming removed 1 base at V and 1 base at J, with 16 bases between. The CDR3 covers 17 residues. In DNA, the CDR3 is TGCGCCAGCAGCCAAGCCAGAAGGGGGAGGTGGAACACTGAAGCTTTCTTT. Its translation: CASSQARRGRWNTEAFF.

The V call is TRBV30, the J call TRBJ1-2; D is undetermined. Trimming took off 0 bases at V and 6 bases at J, with 8 bases between the two ends. The CDR3 length is 12 residues. Per germline, CDR1 GTSNPN and CDR2 SVGIG (reference sequence). The CDR3, as DNA: TGTGCCTGGAGTGTAGTTACGAATGGCTACACCTTC. As protein: CAWSVVTNGYTF. Using reference TRBV30 and TRBJ1-2 for the parts outside the CDR3, the full variable domain is SQTIHQWPATLVQPVGSPLSLECTVEGTSNPNLYWYRQAAGRGLQLLFYSVGIGQISSEVPQNLSASRPQDRQFILSSKKLLLSDSGFYLCAWSVVTNGYTFGSGTRLTVV.

J is TRBJ2-7 and V is TRBV5-1; 10 bases are a match to TRBD1. This CDR3 has 14 residues. The germline gives CDR1 SGHRS, CDR2 YFSETQ. J gave up 4 bases and V 0 bases, and 1 base lay outside the gene matches. The chain's CDR3 is CASSLGQGAYEQYV. The CDR3 bases are TGCGCCAGCAGCTTGGGACAGGGGGCTTACGAGCAGTACGTC.

The rearrangement joins TRBV6-5 to TRBJ1-5; D gene uncertain. V was clipped by 5 bases and J by 1 base, with 6 bases between them. The CDR3 covers 13 residues. The germline V gene encodes CDR1 MNHEY and CDR2 SVGAGI. The CDR3 spells CASSPDSNQPQHF. CDR3 nucleotide sequence: TGTGCCAGCAGTCCGGACAGCAATCAGCCCCAGCATTTT.

V is TRBV6-1 and J is TRBJ2-7; D perhaps matches TRBD2 (6 bases). The germline V gene encodes CDR1 MNHNS and CDR2 SASEGT. Trimming cost V 2 bases and J 2 bases, with 16 bases left between them. The CDR3 length is 16 residues. The CDR3 DNA follows: TGTGCCAGCAGTGAACCCCAAGTGGGAGGTACCTACGAGCAGTACGTC. Protein: CASSEPQVGGTYEQYV.

This chain connects TRBV6-1 to TRBJ1-1, with TRBD1 matching 7 bases. CDR1 and CDR2 (germline): MNHNS, SASEGT. This CDR3 has 16 residues. Unmatched junction bases numbered 11, after V lost 4 bases and J lost 3 bases. DNA of the CDR3: TGTGCCAGCAGTGGGCTCCACAGGGGAAGCGACACTGAAGCTTTCTTT. Translating gives CASSGLHRGSDTEAFF.

The V call is TRBV11-2, the J call TRBJ1-4, with D unclear. Germline values: CDR1 SGHAT, CDR2 FQNNGV. Trimming stripped 5 bases from V and 0 bases from J, with 10 bases between. The CDR3 covers 15 residues. CDR3 nucleotide sequence: TGTGCCAGCAGCCGTACAGCCGCAACTAATGAAAAACTGTTTTTT. Its protein product is CASSRTAATNEKLFF.

V gene TRBV5-6 combines with J gene TRBJ1-4; TRBD1 might be the D (6 bases). The CDR3 is 15 residues long. Germline CDR1 SGHDT, CDR2 YYEEEE. Trimming pared 4 bases from V and 3 bases from J, leaving 13 bases between. Written as DNA, the CDR3 is TGTGCCAGCAGCGACCTGACAGGTGCTAATGAAAAACTGTTTTTT. Its translation: CASSDLTGANEKLFF.

This rearrangement joins TRBV29-1 to TRBJ1-1, with D uncertain. The V end lost 4 bases, the J end lost 3 bases, and 9 bases lay between the germline ends. This CDR3 region has 12 residues. Germline CDR1 reads SQVTM; CDR2 reads ANQGSEA. The CDR3 DNA sequence: TGCAGCGTTGGGGGTGGGGACACTGAAGCTTTCTTT. Protein sequence: CSVGGGDTEAFF.

The chain uses TRBV5-6 and TRBJ2-2; D is unresolved. CDR1 is SGHDT and CDR2 is YYEEEE in the germline V gene. This CDR3 comprises 15 residues. V gave up 0 bases and J gave up 4 bases, with 10 bases separating them. CDR3 bases: TGTGCCAGCAGCTTGGGGGAAACAATCACCGGGGAGCTGTTTTTT. Its protein is CASSLGETITGELFF.

The CDR3 spells CASSLAVDSEAFF. For the CDR3, the DNA is TGCGCCAGCAGCTTGGCCGTCGACAGTGAAGCTTTCTTT. This chain joins TRBV5-1 and TRBJ1-1, with a weak D call TRBD1 (5 bases). CDR3 size: 13 residues. V was cut by 0 bases and J by 7 bases, with 10 bases left in between. CDR1 and CDR2 from the germline V gene are SGHRS and YFSETQ.

The chain carries TRBV11-3 and TRBJ2-7; D is unclear. CDR3 size: 14 residues. Trimming took 5 bases from V and 6 from J, leaving 17 bases between them. The germline V gene has CDR1 SGHNT and CDR2 YENEEA. The DNA for the CDR3 is TGTGCCAGCAGCCTGACGGTAGGGTCGAGCGAGCAGTACGTC. Amino acid sequence: CASSLTVGSSEQYV.

Relative to its sample, this clone is medium-sized. The rearrangement uses TRBV7-2 and TRBJ2-2; D possibly matches TRBD1 or TRBD2 (5 bases each). CDR1 is SGHTA, CDR2 FQGNSA, per germline. The CDR3 is made up of 14 amino acids. V lost 5 bases to trimming and J lost 6 bases, with 13 bases between them. The CDR3 DNA follows: TGTGCCAGCAGCCCCGAAACGGGACCCGGGGAGCTGTTTTTT. Encoded protein: CASSPETGPGELFF.

This CDR3 reads CASSLPGAPNGYTF. CDR3 DNA sequence: TGTGCCAGCAGCTTACCAGGTGCCCCCAATGGCTACACCTTC. The chain has TRBV7-2 and TRBJ1-2; unclear D gene. The CDR3 spans 14 residues. Per germline, CDR1 SGHTA and CDR2 FQGNSA. V lost 2 bases, J lost 6 bases, and 13 bases lay in between.

This clone appeared once. This sequence joins TRBV10-3 and TRBJ1-1; the match to TRBD1 covers 7 bases. The CDR3 extends over 14 amino acids. The junction had 10 bases not matched to a gene; V was cut back by 8 bases and J by 4 bases. From germline, CDR1 is ENHRY and CDR2 SYGVKD. CDR3 protein: CAISSGTEGTEAFF. Here the CDR3 DNA reads TGTGCCATCTCGTCCGGGACAGAGGGCACTGAAGCTTTCTTT.

The rearrangement links TRBV9 to TRBJ2-1; 9 positions match TRBD2. The length of the CDR3 is 15 residues. Germline lookup yields CDR1 SGDLS and CDR2 YYNGEE. The ends lost 5 bases at V and 7 bases at J; junction bases unmatched: 10. DNA for the CDR3: TGTGCCAGCAGGGAGGGAGGGCTAGCGGGAAATGAGCAGTTCTTC. This sequence encodes CASREGGLAGNEQFF.

The chain is built from TRBV7-9 and TRBJ1-4; TRBD1 is a possible D gene (5 bases). The CDR3 runs to 15 residues. The germline V gene encodes CDR1 SEHNR and CDR2 FQNEAQ (reference sequence). V lost 5 bases, J lost 1 base, and 11 bases lay in between. This chain's CDR3 is CASSGIGVTNEKLFF. The CDR3 DNA reads TGTGCCAGCAGCGGTATAGGGGTAACTAATGAAAAACTGTTTTTT.

V and J are TRBV2 and TRBJ2-3; the D gene is possibly TRBD2 (5 bases). Germline CDR1 is SNHLY and CDR2 is FYNNEI. Trimming removed 6 bases from V and 1 base from J, with 8 bases in between. The CDR3 runs to 13 residues. CDR3 amino acids: CASRLARTDTQYF. CDR3 sequence (DNA): TGTGCCAGCAGGCTAGCCCGCACAGATACGCAGTATTTT.

The chain combines TRBV15 with TRBJ1-1, with a weak D call TRBD1 (6 bases). CDR1 is LNHNV and CDR2 is YYDKDF in the germline V gene (reference sequence). This CDR3 has 16 amino acids. Trimming cost V 1 base and J 4 bases, with 16 bases left between them. The CDR3 reads CATSRAQGHRPTEAFF. DNA of the CDR3: TGTGCCACCAGCAGAGCCCAGGGACACCGACCCACTGAAGCTTTCTTT.